The 13 T cell receptor beta chains in this list originate from one sample, sequenced in a study of blood T cell repertoires in COVID-19. Measured with immunoSEQ multiplex PCR; TCRdb has only the in-frame clones, and not every one. This sample has under 250,000 clones, with over 75% found just once. Sequencing was carried out using peripheral blood. These receptors originate from a woman between 40 and 55 years old with acute or convalescent COVID-19.

The CDR3 nucleotides are TGTGCCAGCAGGGGACAGAACTACAATGAGCAGTTCTTC. Encoded protein: CASRGQNYNEQFF. The gene calls are TRBV11-1 and TRBJ2-1, with 7 positions matching TRBD1. The CDR3 is 13 amino acids. V lost 6 bases and J lost 3; bases outside the gene matches: 2. Germline assignment: CDR1 SGHAT and CDR2 FQDESV (reference sequence).

The chain recombines TRBV6-5 with TRBJ1-2; 9 nucleotides agree with TRBD1. J gave up 5 bases and V 5 bases, and 6 bases lay outside the gene matches. The CDR3 sequence is 14 residues long. CDR1 is MNHEY, CDR2 SVGAGI, per germline. CDR3 in DNA: TGTGCCAGCAGTCCTACCGGGACAGGGTATGGCTACACCTTC. Residues: CASSPTGTGYGYTF.

This chain connects TRBV5-6 to TRBJ1-2; TRBD1 matches 9 bases. The germline CDR1 and CDR2 sequences are SGHDT and YYEEEE. This CDR3 has 16 residues. With V trimmed by 5 bases and J by 9 bases, 17 bases remained unmatched. The CDR3 region has the DNA TGTGCCAGCAGTCCGACTTATGACAGGGGGAAGAGTCGCTACACCTTC. Amino acid sequence: CASSPTYDRGKSRYTF.

The CDR3: CASSPLSDTGELFF. The DNA of the CDR3 is TGTGCCAGCAGTCCTCTGTCTGACACCGGGGAGCTGTTTTTT. The V call is TRBV6-6, the J call TRBJ2-2; D unclear. Trimming stripped 5 bases from V and 3 bases from J, with 10 bases between. Germline CDR1 reads MNHNY; CDR2 reads SVGAGI (reference sequence). CDR3 size: 14 residues.

This chain links TRBV5-6 with TRBJ1-1; D is ambiguous. The CDR3 length is 15 residues. Trimming removed 4 bases from V and 0 bases from J, with 13 bases in between. Germline V gene data show CDR1 as SGHDT and CDR2 as YYEEEE. CDR3 in DNA: TGTGCCAGCAGCCCTCCCGGGTCTATGAACACTGAAGCTTTCTTT. It yields the protein CASSPPGSMNTEAFF. The full variable domain, rest sourced from reference TRBV5-6 and TRBJ1-1, is DAGVTQSPTHLIKTRGQQVTLRCSPKSGHDTVSWYQQALGQGPQFIFQYYEEEERQRGNFPDRFSGHQFPNYSSELNVNALLLGDSALYLCASSPPGSMNTEAFFGQGTRLTVV.

This chain uses TRBV19 with TRBJ2-5; D ambiguous. The V and J ends lost 8 bases and 5 bases respectively, with 9 bases between them. Per germline, CDR1 LNHDA and CDR2 SQIVND (reference sequence). This CDR3 is built from 11 residues. The CDR3 region is CASRRAETQYF. For the CDR3, the DNA is TGTGCCAGTCGGCGAGCGGAGACCCAGTACTTC.

CDR3: CASSFSPGQIEKLFF. The CDR3 DNA reads as TGTGCCAGCAGTTTTTCCCCCGGACAGATTGAAAAACTGTTTTTT. The genes are TRBV27 and TRBJ1-4; TRBD1 is a possible D gene (6 bases). The CDR3 loop spans 15 amino acids. V was pared by 3 bases and J by 7 bases, with 15 bases between. Germline CDR1 reads MNHEY; CDR2 reads SMNVEV (reference sequence). Full variable domain (remainder filled in from reference TRBV27 and TRBJ1-4): EAQVTQNPRYLITVTGKKLTVTCSQNMNHEYMSWYRQDPGLGLRQIYYSMNVEVTDKGDVPEGYKVSRKEKRNFPLILESPSPNQTSLYFCASSFSPGQIEKLFFGSGTQLSVL.

The rearrangement uses TRBV20-1 and TRBJ1-1; unclear D gene. V was cut by 3 bases and J by 1 base, with 6 bases left in between. The CDR3 is made up of 12 amino acids. Germline CDR1 reads DFQATT; CDR2 reads SNEGSKA (reference sequence). For the CDR3, the DNA is TGCAGTGCTAGTCGGGGGAACACTGAAGCTTTCTTT. Protein product: CSASRGNTEAFF.

The chain combines TRBV7-9 with TRBJ2-2; perhaps TRBD2 as D (5 bases). Trimming pared 0 bases from V and 7 bases from J, leaving 12 bases between. CDR1 and CDR2 (germline): SEHNR, FQNEAQ (reference sequence). This CDR3 is 15 amino acids long. CDR3 loop: CASSLARTAGGELFF. CDR3 DNA: TGTGCCAGCAGCTTAGCCCGGACTGCCGGCGGGGAGCTGTTTTTT.

J is TRBJ1-3 and V is TRBV4-1, with 7 nucleotides matching TRBD1. The CDR3 consists of 17 residues. V dropped 1 base and J dropped 4; count of bases not matched to a gene: 10. Germline values: CDR1 MGHRA, CDR2 YSYEKL. This chain's CDR3 is CASSQGPLDRDGNTIYF. As DNA, the CDR3 is TGCGCCAGCAGCCAAGGACCTCTCGACAGGGACGGAAACACCATATATTTT.

This sequence joins TRBV21-1 and TRBJ2-5; the table gives TRBD2 as D, unverified against the DNA. TRBV21-1 is termed a pseudogene. The CDR3 consists of 16 residues. CDR3 in DNA: TGTGCCAGCAGCACCCGGGGGACTCCCTGGATGGAGACCCAGTACTTC. Protein: CASSTRGTPWMETQYF.

The rearrangement joins TRBV4-1 to TRBJ2-1, with TRBD2 matching 11 bases. Germline V lookup: CDR1 MGHRA, CDR2 YSYEKL. J was trimmed by 1 base and V by 0 bases; bases with no gene match: 2. This CDR3 spans 17 amino acids. In nucleotides, the CDR3 is TGCGCCAGCAGCCAAGACTTAGCGGGGGGGTCCTACAATGAGCAGTTCTTC. Protein: CASSQDLAGGSYNEQFF.

This sequence joins TRBV2 and TRBJ1-2; D is ambiguous. Germline CDR1 SNHLY, CDR2 FYNNEI. This CDR3 spans 10 amino acids. V lost 3 bases to trimming and J lost 8 bases, with 4 bases between them. DNA for the CDR3: TGTGCCAGCAGTGACCAGGGCTACACCTTC. It is translated as CASSDQGYTF. Based on the CDR3 plus reference TRBV2 and TRBJ1-2, the full variable domain is EPEVTQTPSHQVTQMGQEVILRCVPISNHLYFYWYRQILGQKVEFLVSFYNNEISEKSEIFDDQFSVERPDGSNFTLKIRSTKLEDSAMYFCASSDQGYTFGSGTRLTVV.